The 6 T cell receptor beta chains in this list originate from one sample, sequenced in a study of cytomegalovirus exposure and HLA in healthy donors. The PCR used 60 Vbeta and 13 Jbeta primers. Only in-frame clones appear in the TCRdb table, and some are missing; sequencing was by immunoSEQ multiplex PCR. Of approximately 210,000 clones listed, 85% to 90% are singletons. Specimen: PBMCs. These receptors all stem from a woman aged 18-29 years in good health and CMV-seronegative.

This chain's CDR3 is CASSLTSGSTDTQYF. In DNA, the CDR3 is TGCGCCAGCAGCCTTACTAGCGGAAGCACAGATACGCAGTATTTT. The V call is TRBV5-1, the J call TRBJ2-3, with 8 bases that match TRBD2. Germline CDR1 reads SGHRS; CDR2 reads YFSETQ. V lost 4 bases to trimming and J lost 0 bases; unmatched junction nucleotides: 4. The CDR3 loop spans 15 amino acids. The complete variable domain, with remaining parts taken from reference TRBV5-1 and TRBJ2-3, reads KAGVTQTPRYLIKTRGQQVTLSCSPISGHRSVSWYQQTPGQGLQFLFEYFSETQRNKGNFPGRFSGRQFSNSRSEMNVSTLELGDSALYLCASSLTSGSTDTQYFGPGTRLTVL.

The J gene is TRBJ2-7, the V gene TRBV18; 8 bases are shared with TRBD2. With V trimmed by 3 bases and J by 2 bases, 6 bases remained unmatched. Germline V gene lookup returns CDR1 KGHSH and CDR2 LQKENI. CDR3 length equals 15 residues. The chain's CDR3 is CASSPHPAGAYEQYF. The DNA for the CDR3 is TGTGCCAGCTCACCCCATCCAGCGGGGGCCTACGAGCAGTACTTC.

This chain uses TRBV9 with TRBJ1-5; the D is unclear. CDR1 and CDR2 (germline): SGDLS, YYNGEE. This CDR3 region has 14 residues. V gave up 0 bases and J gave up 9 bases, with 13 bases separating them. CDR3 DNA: TGTGCCAGCAGCGTAGTAGCCGACCAAGGGCCCCAGCATTTT. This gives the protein CASSVVADQGPQHF.

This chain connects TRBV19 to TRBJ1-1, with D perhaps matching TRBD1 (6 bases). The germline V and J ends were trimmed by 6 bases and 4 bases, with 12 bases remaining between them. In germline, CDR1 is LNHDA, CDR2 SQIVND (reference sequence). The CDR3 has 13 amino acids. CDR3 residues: CASRTGGSTEAFF. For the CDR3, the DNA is TGTGCCAGTAGAACGGGGGGCAGCACTGAAGCTTTCTTT.

The CDR3: CASTSAASSYEQYF. The DNA of the CDR3 is TGTGCCAGCACCTCCGCGGCGAGCTCCTACGAGCAGTACTTC. The chain carries TRBV6-1 and TRBJ2-7; D gene unclear. V lost 7 bases and J 0 bases, leaving 13 bases between the germline ends. Germline-derived CDR1 and CDR2 are MNHNS and SASEGT. The CDR3 consists of 14 residues.

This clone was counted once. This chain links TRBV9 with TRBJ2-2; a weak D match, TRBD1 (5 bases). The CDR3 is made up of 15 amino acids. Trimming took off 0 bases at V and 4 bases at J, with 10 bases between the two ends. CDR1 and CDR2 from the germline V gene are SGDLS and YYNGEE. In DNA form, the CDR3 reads TGTGCCAGCAGCGTAGAAGGGGTAGGCACCGGGGAGCTGTTTTTT. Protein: CASSVEGVGTGELFF.